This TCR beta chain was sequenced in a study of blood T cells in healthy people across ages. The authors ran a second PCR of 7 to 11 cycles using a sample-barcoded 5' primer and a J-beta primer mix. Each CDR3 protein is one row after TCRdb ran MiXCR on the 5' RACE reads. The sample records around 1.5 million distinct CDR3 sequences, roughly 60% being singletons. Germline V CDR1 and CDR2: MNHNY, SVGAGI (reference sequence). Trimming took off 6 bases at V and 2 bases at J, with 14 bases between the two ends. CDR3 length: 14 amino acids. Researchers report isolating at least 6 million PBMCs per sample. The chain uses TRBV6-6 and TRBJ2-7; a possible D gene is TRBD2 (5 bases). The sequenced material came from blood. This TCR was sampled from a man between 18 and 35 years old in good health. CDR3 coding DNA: TGTGCCAGCAGAATGTCGGGATCGGCCTACGAGCAGTACTTC. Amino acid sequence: CASRMSGSAYEQYF.